This TCR beta chain originates from a study of post-analysis software for immune sequencing data. Study overall: Relapsing-remitting, secondary progressive and progressive-relapsing forms of multiple sclerosis all featured among disease courses. General study points: The authors found that F measure strongly co-clustered same-batch samples. People with multiple sclerosis had a significantly lower normalized Chao1 diversity than controls did.

Unique molecular identifiers had been added to the TCR beta cDNA libraries. About 540,000 cDNA molecules were obtained from roughly 0.93 to 9.6 million T cells. TCRdb re-called the PCR reads with MiXCR, one entry per CDR3 protein. The data hold roughly 800,000 distinct CDR3 sequences, with 46% observed a single time. A remark on this clonotype: Its antigen is undetermined.

The source material was blood. The sequence was obtained from a girl under 18 with multiple sclerosis.

Here the CDR3 reads CAWSRRTAINYGYTF. The CDR3 bases are TGTGCCTGGAGCCGAAGGACGGCGATAAACTATGGCTACACCTTC. This rearrangement joins TRBV30 to TRBJ1-2; no definite D call. V dropped 3 bases and J dropped 2 bases, with 16 bases sitting between them. CDR3 length: 15 residues. From germline, CDR1 is GTSNPN and CDR2 SVGIG (reference sequence).